Shown below are 7 T cell receptor beta chains from a single sample sequenced in a study of spatial heterogeneity in lung cancer. Time point: sample taken at primary tumor resection. The study sequenced unsorted whole RNA from tumor, nontumor lung or frozen PBMC. TCRdb fed the 5' RACE reads into MiXCR, producing one record per CDR3 protein. There are 3,000 to 4,000 distinct CDR3 sequences in the sample; more than 35% occur only once, and 76% lies in the top ten. The sequenced sample was PBMCs, obtained at surgery. Every receptor here comes from a male donor with early-stage non-small cell lung cancer.

The rearrangement uses TRBV5-4 and TRBJ2-3; 11 nucleotides line up with TRBD2. V was clipped by 4 bases and J by 9 bases; unmatched bases: 7. Germline V gene data show CDR1 as SGHNT and CDR2 as YYREEE (reference sequence). The CDR3 totals 14 residues. As DNA, the CDR3 is TGTGCCAGCAGCATAGCGGGGGGGCCAGGCACGCAGTATTTT. This translates into CASSIAGGPGTQYF.

The genes are TRBV28 and TRBJ2-3; D possibly corresponds to TRBD1 (5 bases). Germline assignment: CDR1 MDHEN and CDR2 SYDVKM. The length of the CDR3 is 14 residues. Between the trimmed V and J ends, which lost 5 bases and 4 bases, there was a span of 13 bases. The CDR3 here is CASSPPDTPDTQYF. CDR3 nucleotide sequence: TGTGCCAGCAGTCCTCCGGACACGCCAGATACGCAGTATTTT.

This clonotype was seen more than once but under ten times. The chain links TRBV5-4 to TRBJ1-4; TRBD1 agrees at 7 bases. V was clipped by 5 bases and J by 8 bases; unmatched bases: 6. Germline loops: CDR1 SGHNT, CDR2 YYREEE (reference sequence). The CDR3 is made up of 13 amino acids. In nucleotides, the CDR3 is TGTGCCAGCAGAATCGACAGGGAAGAAAAACTGTTTTTT. This sequence encodes CASRIDREEKLFF.

The chain couples TRBV6-2 or TRBV6-3 to TRBJ2-3; D remains unclear. Per germline, CDR1 MNHEY and CDR2 SVGEGT. This CDR3 comprises 12 residues. Trimming took 6 bases from V and 0 from J, leaving 4 bases between them. The CDR3 is CASRDSTDTQYF. CDR3 in DNA: TGTGCCAGCAGGGACAGCACAGATACGCAGTATTTT.

This clonotype was picked up many times. V gene TRBV7-9 combines with J gene TRBJ1-4; tentatively, D is TRBD1 (5 bases). The CDR3 runs 14 residues. V was cut by 2 bases and J by 6 bases, with 10 bases left in between. Germline V gene sequence: CDR1 SEHNR, CDR2 FQNEAQ (reference sequence). The CDR3 region has the DNA TGTGCCAGCAGCTTACGCAGGGAAGATGAAAAACTGTTTTTT. It yields the protein CASSLRREDEKLFF.

The chain combines TRBV18 with TRBJ2-1, with D perhaps TRBD1 (6 bases). V dropped 5 bases and J dropped 5 bases, with 13 bases sitting between them. The CDR3 covers 14 residues. Looked up from germline, CDR1 is KGHSH and CDR2 is LQKENI. The CDR3 loop reads CASSDGQINNEQFF. The CDR3 DNA follows: TGTGCCAGCTCAGACGGACAGATAAACAATGAGCAGTTCTTC.

In its sample, this clonotype ranks as medium-sized. The rearrangement joins TRBV13 to TRBJ2-5; a weak D match, TRBD2 (6 bases). V lost 0 bases and J 4 bases, leaving 12 bases between the germline ends. Per the germline V gene, CDR1 is PRHDT and CDR2 is FYEKMQ (reference sequence). This CDR3 contains 15 residues. The CDR3 coding sequence is TGTGCCAGCAGCTTAGGGGGTGGGACTGCAGAGACCCAGTACTTC. Translating it yields CASSLGGGTAETQYF.